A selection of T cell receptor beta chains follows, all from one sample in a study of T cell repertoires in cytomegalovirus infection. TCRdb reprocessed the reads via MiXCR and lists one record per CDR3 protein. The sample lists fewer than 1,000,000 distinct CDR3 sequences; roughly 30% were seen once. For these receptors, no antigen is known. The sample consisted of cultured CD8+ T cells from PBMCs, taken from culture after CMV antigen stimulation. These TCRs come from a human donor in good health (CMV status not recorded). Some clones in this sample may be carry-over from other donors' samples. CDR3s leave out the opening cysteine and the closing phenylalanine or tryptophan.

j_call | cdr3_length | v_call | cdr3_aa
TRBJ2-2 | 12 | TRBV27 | ASSDREYTGELF
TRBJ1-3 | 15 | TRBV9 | ASSPTTGGPVGNTIY
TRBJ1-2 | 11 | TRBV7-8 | ASRPQGAHGYT
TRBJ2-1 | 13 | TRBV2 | ASSGDRGDYNEQF
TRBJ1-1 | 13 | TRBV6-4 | ASSAKTSGDTEAF
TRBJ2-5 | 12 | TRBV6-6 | ASSYSGVQETQY
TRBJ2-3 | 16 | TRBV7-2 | ASSLGQQVPLSTDTQY
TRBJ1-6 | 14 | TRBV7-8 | ASSRPPGRNNSPLH
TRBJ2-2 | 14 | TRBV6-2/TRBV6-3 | ASSYSGGMNTGELF
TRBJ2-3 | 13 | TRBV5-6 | ASSLGFGGQDTQY
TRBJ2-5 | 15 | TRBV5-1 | ASSLVFRDRGRETQY
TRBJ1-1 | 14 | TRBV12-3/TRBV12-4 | ASSLAVRGAFTEAF
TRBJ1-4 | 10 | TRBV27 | ASSPGRGKLF
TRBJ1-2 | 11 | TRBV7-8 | ASSPGTGLGYT
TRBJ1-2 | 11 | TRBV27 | ASSLGAGDGYT
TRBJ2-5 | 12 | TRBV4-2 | ASSQGQGGETQY
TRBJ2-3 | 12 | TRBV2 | ASSEDRGADTQY
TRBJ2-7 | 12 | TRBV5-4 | ASSSSGDAYEQY
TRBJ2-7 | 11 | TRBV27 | ASSFVGDVEQY
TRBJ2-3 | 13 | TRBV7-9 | ASSSTSGGALTQY